A single TCR beta chain is shown here with its context. A 200 ng quantity of DNA, 32,000 or so T cell genomes, went into the sorted-subset replicate PCRs. Assay used: immunoSEQ multiplex PCR; TCRdb lists only in-frame clones, some missing. The table lists under 2.5 million clones, around 90% of them singletons, with 0.37% in the top ten. This entry comes from a study of shared clonotypes between healthy human individuals. This CDR3 has 15 amino acids. The ends were cut back, 7 bases at V and 1 base at J, with 16 bases in the middle. The germline CDR1 and CDR2 sequences are LNHDA and SQIVND (reference sequence).

The chain couples TRBV19 to TRBJ1-1; unclear D gene. Sequencing used naive CD4+ T cells from PBMCs. Subset here: CD45RA+ positively selected. The TCR comes from a man between 18 and 29 years old in good health. Some clones in this sample may be carry-over from other donors' samples. The CDR3 coding sequence is TGTGCCAGTACCATCACGGTCGTCCCGAACACTGAAGCTTTCTTT. Its protein is CASTITVVPNTEAFF.